One and the same sample provided the 15 T cell receptor beta chains below, sequenced in a study of spatial heterogeneity in lung cancer. As for time point: sample taken at primary tumor resection. The input material, whole RNA from tumor, nontumor lung or frozen PBMC, was sequenced unsorted. TCRdb reprocessed the 5' RACE reads with MiXCR, giving one entry per CDR3 protein. The sample shows some 85,000 distinct CDR3 sequences, more than 15% of them seen only once. Sequencing was performed on PBMCs, taken at surgery. These receptors were taken from a male donor with early-stage non-small cell lung cancer.

The genes are TRBV6-1 and TRBJ2-3; D ambiguous. The CDR3 totals 10 residues. Trimming cost V 7 bases and J 4 bases, with 3 bases left between them. The germline gives CDR1 MNHNS, CDR2 SASEGT. CDR3 in amino acids: CASKADTQYF. As DNA, the CDR3 is TGTGCCAGCAAGGCAGATACGCAGTATTTT.

This clonotype came up a few times. V usage is TRBV6-5 and J usage is TRBJ1-1, with unresolved D. V dropped 2 bases and J dropped 1 base, with 5 bases sitting between them. Germline assignment: CDR1 MNHEY and CDR2 SVGAGI. This CDR3 has 13 residues. CDR3 region: CASSYGENTEAFF. CDR3 in DNA: TGTGCCAGCAGTTACGGGGAGAACACTGAAGCTTTCTTT.

This clonotype was seen a handful of times. The chain employs TRBV28 and TRBJ2-3, with TRBD1 as a possible D gene (6 bases). Germline loops: CDR1 MDHEN, CDR2 SYDVKM. Trimming removed 6 bases from V and 1 base from J, with 14 bases in between. The CDR3 consists of 15 residues. The CDR3 region is CASSLDSWGTDTQYF. CDR3 coding DNA: TGTGCCAGCAGCCTGGACAGTTGGGGCACAGATACGCAGTATTTT.

The chain recombines TRBV3-1 with TRBJ2-7, with a tentative D call TRBD2 (7 bases). The CDR3 extends over 14 amino acids. Trimming removed 3 bases from V and 5 bases from J, with 14 bases in between. The germline V gene encodes CDR1 LGHDT and CDR2 YNNKEL (reference sequence). As DNA, the CDR3 is TGTGCCAGCAGCCAGAGCGGGGCAGGGGACGAGCAGTACTTC. Encoded protein: CASSQSGAGDEQYF.

The J gene is TRBJ2-5, the V gene TRBV6-2 or TRBV6-3; a possible D gene is TRBD2 (5 bases). CDR1 is MNHEY and CDR2 is SVGEGT in the germline V gene. V lost 6 bases and J lost 5, with 25 bases in between. CDR3 size: 17 residues. The CDR3 coding sequence is TGTGCCAGCAGCCCCCGGTTAGGACTGCCGGGCAGGGAGACCCAGTACTTC. Protein product: CASSPRLGLPGRETQYF.

The V gene is TRBV27, the J gene TRBJ2-7; D is undetermined. The V gene's germline CDR1 is MNHEY and CDR2 SMNVEV (reference sequence). Trimming removed 3 bases at V and 0 bases at J, with 18 bases between. The CDR3 has 17 residues. CDR3 region: CASSFTKLGPSSYEQYF. The CDR3, as DNA: TGTGCCAGCAGTTTCACCAAGTTGGGCCCCAGCTCCTACGAGCAGTACTTC.

The sample holds a few counts of this clonotype. The J gene is TRBJ1-5, the V gene TRBV2; the D is unclear. Trimming removed 4 bases at V and 5 bases at J, with 12 bases between. The CDR3 has 14 residues. The V gene's germline CDR1 is SNHLY and CDR2 FYNNEI. The DNA for the CDR3 is TGTGCCAGCAGTGCCCAGCGATCGGATCAGCCCCAGCATTTT. Translation: CASSAQRSDQPQHF.

This sequence joins TRBV6-5 and TRBJ2-1; TRBD2 matches at 9 bases. The CDR3 sequence is 16 residues long. Trimming removed 5 bases from V and 8 bases from J; junction bases left unmatched: 13. The V gene's germline CDR1 is MNHEY and CDR2 SVGAGI. This CDR3 is CASSLQAGGLGDEQFF. CDR3 DNA sequence: TGTGCCAGCAGTCTTCAAGCGGGAGGCCTAGGCGATGAGCAGTTCTTC.

In DNA, the CDR3 is TGCAGTGCTAGCGACAGGGCCACTGAAGCTTTCTTT. As protein: CSASDRATEAFF. The chain joins TRBV20-1 to TRBJ1-1; 7 positions agree with TRBD1. The CDR3 runs 12 residues. CDR1 is DFQATT, CDR2 SNEGSKA, per germline (reference sequence). With V trimmed by 3 bases and J by 4 bases, 2 bases remained unmatched.

This chain joins TRBV7-6 and TRBJ1-1, with a weak D call TRBD1 (5 bases). Germline V gives CDR1 SGHVS, CDR2 FNYEAQ. V lost 2 bases and J lost 2, with 12 bases in between. The CDR3 runs 15 residues. This chain's CDR3 is CASSLFAGINTEAFF. CDR3 coding DNA: TGTGCCAGCAGCTTATTTGCAGGGATTAACACTGAAGCTTTCTTT.

V gene TRBV6-1 combines with J gene TRBJ1-1, with TRBD1 matching 8 bases. Unmatched junction bases numbered 1, after V lost 6 bases and J lost 1 base. The germline V gene encodes CDR1 MNHNS and CDR2 SASEGT. This CDR3 has 13 amino acids. The CDR3 nucleotides read TGTGCCAGCAGCGACAGGGGGAACACTGAAGCTTTCTTT. It yields the protein CASSDRGNTEAFF.

This clonotype was found many times. The chain is built from TRBV19 and TRBJ2-7; D not certain. The length of the CDR3 is 15 residues. Germline V gene lookup returns CDR1 LNHDA and CDR2 SQIVND (reference sequence). Deletions cut 5 bases from V and 1 base from J, with 15 bases between. The CDR3 region has the DNA TGTGCCAGTAGTGGCACTCCAAAGGGTTCCTACGAGCAGTACTTC. Amino acid sequence: CASSGTPKGSYEQYF. The entire variable domain, with the rest obtained from reference TRBV19 and TRBJ2-7, is as follows: DGGITQSPKYLFRKEGQNVTLSCEQNLNHDAMYWYRQDPGQGLRLIYYSQIVNDFQKGDIAEGYSVSREKKESFPLTVTSAQKNPTAFYLCASSGTPKGSYEQYFGPGTRLTVT.

This sequence joins TRBV12-3 or TRBV12-4 and TRBJ2-2; the D call may be TRBD1 or TRBD2 (5 bases each). The CDR3 spans 16 residues. Trimming cost V 6 bases and J 6 bases, with 20 bases left between them. The CDR3 region has the DNA TGTGCCAGCAGGGGAAGGGGCGTCAGGAGGTCCGGGGAGCTGTTTTTT. Amino acids: CASRGRGVRRSGELFF.

This clonotype showed up just a few times. V gene TRBV7-9 combines with J gene TRBJ1-3; D is unclear. The V gene lost 4 bases and the J gene lost 0 bases, with 10 bases spanning the gap. This CDR3 has 15 residues. Per the germline V gene, CDR1 is SEHNR and CDR2 is FQNEAQ (reference sequence). The CDR3 nucleotides read TGTGCCAGCAGCTCTTCACCAAGCTCTGGAAACACCATATATTTT. Its translation is CASSSSPSSGNTIYF.

V and J are TRBV10-3 and TRBJ2-7, with 8 bases aligning to TRBD1. In germline, CDR1 is ENHRY, CDR2 SYGVKD. This CDR3 has 13 residues. Trimming removed 6 bases from V and 0 bases from J; junction bases left unmatched: 1. The CDR3, as DNA: TGTGCCATCAGGACAGGGGCCTCCTACGAGCAGTACTTC. Amino acids: CAIRTGASYEQYF.